A single sample gave rise to the 22 T cell receptor beta chains below, sequenced in a study of shared clonotypes between healthy human individuals. Assay used: immunoSEQ multiplex PCR; TCRdb lists only in-frame clones, some missing. The sample lists roughly 700,000 clones; 90% were seen once. Material for sequencing was memory CD8+ T cells from PBMCs. This sample's subset: CD45RO+ cells pooled with CCR7-negative TemRA cells. These receptors all stem from a man aged 18 to 29 in good health. Some clones in this sample may be carry-over from other donors' samples.

The chain couples TRBV7-9 to TRBJ1-2; 7 bases line up with TRBD1. The V and J ends lost 5 bases and 8 bases, in that order; junction bases with no gene match: 14. CDR3 length: 15 amino acids. CDR1 and CDR2 (germline): SEHNR, FQNEAQ (reference sequence). The CDR3 is CASSPQGGPEEGYTF. CDR3 bases: TGTGCCAGCAGCCCCCAGGGGGGACCCGAGGAAGGCTACACCTTC.

The chain employs TRBV27 and TRBJ1-1, with D tentatively TRBD1 (6 bases). There are 12 residues in the CDR3. V shed 3 bases and J shed 8 bases, with 10 bases lying between them. Germline V CDR1 and CDR2: MNHEY, SMNVEV (reference sequence). CDR3 in DNA: TGTGCCAGCAGTTTCCCTCAGGGGGAAGCTTTCTTT. As protein: CASSFPQGEAFF.

The V call is TRBV7-6, the J call TRBJ1-1, with 9 bases that match TRBD1. Germline lookup yields CDR1 SGHVS and CDR2 FNYEAQ. This CDR3 has 17 amino acids. Trimming took 4 bases from V and 0 from J; bases not matched to a gene: 9. CDR3 in amino acids: CASSWDRALVMNTEAFF. The CDR3 coding sequence is TGTGCCAGCAGCTGGGACAGGGCACTAGTGATGAACACTGAAGCTTTCTTT.

This clone appeared once. The chain couples TRBV7-6 to TRBJ1-1; 9 positions match TRBD1. The CDR3 runs 15 residues. V shed 5 bases and J 0 bases; nucleotides not matched to a gene: 4. Germline lookup yields CDR1 SGHVS and CDR2 FNYEAQ. CDR3: CASSTWTGVNTEAFF. In DNA form, the CDR3 reads TGTGCCAGCAGCACATGGACAGGGGTGAACACTGAAGCTTTCTTT.

V is TRBV5-1 and J is TRBJ1-1, with D unclear. V lost 4 bases and J 2 bases, leaving 15 bases between the germline ends. The CDR3 contains 15 residues. Germline lookup yields CDR1 SGHRS and CDR2 YFSETQ. The CDR3 coding sequence is TGCGCCAGCAGCCAAGATGGGCTTTCCAACACTGAAGCTTTCTTT. It translates to CASSQDGLSNTEAFF.

The chain has TRBV6-5 and TRBJ1-1, with D perhaps TRBD1 (6 bases). The CDR3 has 13 amino acids. Germline assignment: CDR1 MNHEY and CDR2 SVGAGI. V lost 7 bases and J lost 0, with 9 bases in between. CDR3 sequence: CASNNRVNTEAFF. As DNA, the CDR3 is TGTGCCAGCAATAACAGGGTGAACACTGAAGCTTTCTTT.

This clone appeared once. The V call is TRBV11-2, the J call TRBJ2-7, with a possible D match to TRBD1 (6 bases). The CDR3 runs 14 residues. V was cut by 5 bases and J by 2 bases, with 13 bases left in between. Germline CDR1 and CDR2: SGHAT and FQNNGV. The CDR3 loop reads CASSNRQDTYEQYF. For the CDR3, the DNA is TGTGCCAGCAGCAATCGACAGGACACCTACGAGCAGTACTTC.

The chain joins TRBV28 to TRBJ1-1, with 7 bases that match TRBD1. J gave up 6 bases and V 5 bases, and 12 bases lay outside the gene matches. Per germline, CDR1 MDHEN and CDR2 SYDVKM. The CDR3 covers 15 residues. The CDR3 nucleotides are TGTGCCAGCAGTCTTTTCCAGACGAGGGGGCCTGAAGCTTTCTTT. It is translated as CASSLFQTRGPEAFF.

This clone has only one observation. Other DNA sequences in the same sample also yield this CDR3. The gene calls are TRBV5-1 and TRBJ2-2, with a tentative D call TRBD2 (5 bases). CDR3 length: 12 amino acids. From germline, CDR1 is SGHRS and CDR2 YFSETQ. V lost 4 bases and J lost 5, with 6 bases in between. The CDR3 spells CASSPGTGELFF. The CDR3 DNA is TGCGCCAGCAGCCCGGGAACCGGGGAGCTGTTTTTT. Combining the CDR3 with reference TRBV5-1 and TRBJ2-2 gives the whole variable domain KAGVTQTPRYLIKTRGQQVTLSCSPISGHRSVSWYQQTPGQGLQFLFEYFSETQRNKGNFPGRFSGRQFSNSRSEMNVSTLELGDSALYLCASSPGTGELFFGEGSRLTVL.

The chain recombines TRBV19 with TRBJ1-5; a possible D gene is TRBD1 (5 bases). This CDR3 comprises 18 residues. Germline loops: CDR1 LNHDA, CDR2 SQIVND (reference sequence). The V end lost 7 bases, the J end lost 1 base, and 23 bases lay between the germline ends. The CDR3 loop reads CASTSYGGIMGSNQPQHF. In nucleotides, the CDR3 is TGTGCCAGTACCAGTTATGGGGGGATCATGGGGAGCAATCAGCCCCAGCATTTT.

The rearrangement joins TRBV9 to TRBJ2-7; TRBD2 aligns across 13 bases. V dropped 4 bases and J dropped 4; count of bases not matched to a gene: 8. CDR1 is SGDLS, CDR2 YYNGEE, per germline. The CDR3 runs 16 residues. The CDR3 is CASSSEGLAGVYEQYF. The CDR3 bases are TGTGCCAGCAGCAGTGAAGGACTAGCGGGAGTTTACGAGCAGTACTTC.

J is TRBJ1-3 and V is TRBV9; D is perhaps TRBD1 (5 bases). From germline, CDR1 is SGDLS and CDR2 YYNGEE. The CDR3 has 15 residues. The ends were cut back, 0 bases at V and 1 base at J, with 8 bases in the middle. The CDR3 DNA follows: TGTGCCAGCAGCGTAGAAACAGGATCTGGAAACACCATATATTTT. As protein: CASSVETGSGNTIYF. The complete variable domain, with remaining parts taken from reference TRBV9 and TRBJ1-3, reads DSGVTQTPKHLITATGQRVTLRCSPRSGDLSVYWYQQSLDQGLQFLIQYYNGEERAKGNILERFSAQQFPDLHSELNLSSLELGDSALYFCASSVETGSGNTIYFGEGSWLTVV.

The chain joins TRBV27 to TRBJ2-7, with TRBD2 identical over 8 bases. Germline lookup yields CDR1 MNHEY and CDR2 SMNVEV (reference sequence). The trim removed 6 bases at V and 2 bases at J, leaving 3 bases unmatched. The length of the CDR3 is 13 residues. CDR3 in amino acids: CASSHSGTYEQYF. The CDR3 DNA follows: TGTGCCAGCAGCCATAGCGGGACCTACGAGCAGTACTTC.

This chain links TRBV6-1 with TRBJ2-5; the D gene is possibly TRBD1 (6 bases). Trimming shortened V by 1 base and J by 4 bases, and 13 bases separated the two germline ends. CDR1 and CDR2 from the germline V gene are MNHNS and SASEGT. The length of the CDR3 is 15 residues. As DNA, the CDR3 is TGTGCCAGCAGTGAAGGGCAGGGGCGTTCAGAGACCCAGTACTTC. Amino acid sequence: CASSEGQGRSETQYF.

The count of this clone is one. V gene TRBV28 combines with J gene TRBJ2-1; 7 bases match TRBD1. Germline assignment: CDR1 MDHEN and CDR2 SYDVKM. The CDR3 runs to 19 residues. Trimming cost V 3 bases and J 1 base; bases outside gene matches: 15. CDR3 bases: TGTGCCAGCAGTTTTCCTTCCCGCTTACAGGGGCGATCCTACAATGAGCAGTTCTTC. This sequence encodes CASSFPSRLQGRSYNEQFF. The full variable domain, in which reference TRBV28 and TRBJ2-1 provide the parts outside the CDR3, is DVKVTQSSRYLVKRTGEKVFLECVQDMDHENMFWYRQDPGLGLRLIYFSYDVKMKEKGDIPEGYSVSREKKERFSLILESASTNQTSMYLCASSFPSRLQGRSYNEQFFGPGTRLTVL.

Ten or more counts support this clone. This same CDR3 is encoded by further DNA sequences in the sample. V gene TRBV10-3 combines with J gene TRBJ2-7; D not resolved. The CDR3 has 13 amino acids. V was clipped by 3 bases and J by 5 bases, with 11 bases between them. Germline V lookup: CDR1 ENHRY, CDR2 SYGVKD. This CDR3 reads CAISEGGLNEQYF. In DNA form, the CDR3 reads TGTGCCATCAGTGAAGGCGGCTTAAACGAGCAGTACTTC.

This clone was counted a single time. V gene TRBV4-1 combines with J gene TRBJ1-2; D perhaps matches TRBD1 (5 bases). The CDR3 is 14 residues long. Germline CDR1 reads MGHRA; CDR2 reads YSYEKL. V was clipped by 4 bases and J by 3 bases, with 12 bases between them. The DNA of the CDR3 is TGCGCCAGCAGCCCAAATCCAGGGCACTATGGCTACACCTTC. Its protein is CASSPNPGHYGYTF.

The chain carries TRBV30 and TRBJ1-4, with TRBD1 identical over 9 bases. In germline, CDR1 is GTSNPN, CDR2 SVGIG (reference sequence). This CDR3 is 18 amino acids long. Trimming cost V 3 bases and J 8 bases; bases outside gene matches: 19. CDR3 bases: TGTGCCTGGAGATCGGGACAGGGTGAATTCCTTTATGAGGAAAAACTGTTTTTT. Amino acids: CAWRSGQGEFLYEEKLFF.

This CDR3 reads CASSQDLGSWFDEQYF. The CDR3 DNA reads TGTGCCAGCAGCCAAGATCTCGGCAGCTGGTTCGACGAGCAGTACTTC. V gene TRBV14 combines with J gene TRBJ2-7; D remains unclear. The CDR3 totals 16 residues. V was trimmed by 0 bases and J by 5 bases, leaving 17 bases between them. Germline lookup yields CDR1 SGHDN and CDR2 FVKESK.

This chain links TRBV27 with TRBJ2-1; no firm D call. Germline V gene data show CDR1 as MNHEY and CDR2 as SMNVEV (reference sequence). This CDR3 has 15 amino acids. V was shortened by 4 bases and J by 1 base, with 11 bases between the two germline ends. The CDR3 loop is CASSSTGSSYNEQFF. The DNA of the CDR3 is TGTGCCAGCAGTTCGACCGGGTCATCCTACAATGAGCAGTTCTTC.

The V call is TRBV10-3, the J call TRBJ2-7; D is possibly TRBD1 or TRBD2 (6 bases each). Deletions cut 6 bases from V and 0 bases from J, with 12 bases between. CDR3 length equals 14 residues. Germline V CDR1 and CDR2: ENHRY, SYGVKD. The CDR3 loop reads CAIRGGPSSYEQYF. The CDR3 DNA reads as TGTGCCATCAGGGGGGGCCCTAGCTCCTACGAGCAGTACTTC.

This rearrangement joins TRBV27 to TRBJ1-2; a possible D gene is TRBD1 (6 bases). Trimming took 6 bases from V and 3 from J, leaving 11 bases between them. Germline V gene lookup returns CDR1 MNHEY and CDR2 SMNVEV (reference sequence). The CDR3 covers 13 residues. DNA for the CDR3: TGTGCCAGCAGACAGGGCGGATACTATGGCTACACCTTC. Its protein is CASRQGGYYGYTF.